The 21 T cell receptor beta chains given below trace back to one sample, sequenced in a study of cytomegalovirus exposure and HLA in healthy donors. The PCR had 60 Vbeta and 13 Jbeta primers. Sequencing was performed with immunoSEQ multiplex PCR; in TCRdb, only in-frame clones are kept and a portion is missing. The sample table sets out approximately 38,000 clones. Sample: PBMCs. The receptors here all came from a man aged 40-55 years in good health and CMV-seropositive.

The chain has TRBV20-1 and TRBJ2-5, with TRBD2 as a possible D gene (5 bases). Trimming removed 0 bases at V and 9 bases at J, with 8 bases between. Germline CDR1 DFQATT, CDR2 SNEGSKA (reference sequence). The CDR3 has 11 residues. The CDR3 DNA follows: TGCAGTGCTAGAGATGCGGGCGCCCAGTACTTC. It yields the protein CSARDAGAQYF.

DNA for the CDR3: TGTGCCAGCAGTGCTCAAGGGGGAGAAAAACTGTTTTTT. Encoded protein: CASSAQGGEKLFF. The chain joins TRBV7-6 to TRBJ1-4; a weak D match, TRBD1 (6 bases). The CDR3 contains 13 residues. Germline CDR1 is SGHVS and CDR2 is FNYEAQ. Trimming removed 6 bases from V and 8 bases from J, with 13 bases in between.

The chain combines TRBV30 with TRBJ2-1; 8 bases fit TRBD2. The junction had 3 bases not matched to a gene; V was cut back by 4 bases and J by 7 bases. Germline assignment: CDR1 GTSNPN and CDR2 SVGIG (reference sequence). There are 12 residues in the CDR3. CDR3 nucleotides: TGTGCCTGGATGGGACTAGGGAATGAGCAGTTCTTC. Translation gives CAWMGLGNEQFF.

The chain has TRBV9 and TRBJ2-7; D may be TRBD2 (7 bases). Germline V gene lookup returns CDR1 SGDLS and CDR2 YYNGEE. Trimming took 3 bases from V and 1 from J, leaving 14 bases between them. The CDR3 has 15 residues. The CDR3 loop is CASSGGGGGSYEQYF. The CDR3, as DNA: TGTGCCAGCAGCGGAGGGGGGGGCGGTTCCTACGAGCAGTACTTC.

This chain connects TRBV9 to TRBJ1-4; tentatively, D is TRBD1 (5 bases). CDR1 and CDR2 (germline): SGDLS, YYNGEE. V lost 2 bases, J lost 6 bases, and 11 bases lay in between. CDR3 size: 14 residues. The CDR3 DNA reads TGTGCCAGCAGCGTCGGGGGTCTGGATGAAAAACTGTTTTTT. Translation gives CASSVGGLDEKLFF.

The chain carries TRBV10-2 and TRBJ2-5; D unresolved. This CDR3 spans 10 amino acids. Trimming took off 6 bases at V and 4 bases at J, with 3 bases between the two ends. The germline gives CDR1 WSHSY, CDR2 SAAADI. The CDR3, as DNA: TGCGCCAGCAGAGCAGAGACCCAGTACTTC. It codes for CASRAETQYF.

The chain employs TRBV6-5 and TRBJ1-1, with TRBD1 identical over 7 bases. Unmatched junction bases numbered 4, after V lost 2 bases and J lost 1 base. The V gene's germline CDR1 is MNHEY and CDR2 SVGAGI. The CDR3 totals 15 residues. The CDR3 loop is CASSYRAGGNTEAFF. The CDR3 nucleotides are TGTGCCAGCAGTTACAGGGCAGGGGGGAACACTGAAGCTTTCTTT.

The V and J genes are TRBV5-4 and TRBJ2-1; 10 positions agree with TRBD2. J lost 8 bases, V lost 3 bases, and 11 bases had no gene match. The CDR3 spans 16 residues. Germline assignment: CDR1 SGHNT and CDR2 YYREEE (reference sequence). The CDR3 spells CASSSEPSGRGYEQFF. CDR3 DNA: TGTGCCAGCAGCTCCGAGCCTAGCGGGAGAGGGTATGAGCAGTTCTTC. Supplemented by reference TRBV5-4 and TRBJ2-1, the full variable domain reads ETGVTQSPTHLIKTRGQQVTLRCSSQSGHNTVSWYQQALGQGPQFIFQYYREEENGRGNFPPRFSGLQFPNYSSELNVNALELDDSALYLCASSSEPSGRGYEQFFGPGTRLTVL.

The chain uses TRBV30 and TRBJ1-6, with D possibly matching TRBD1 (5 bases). Germline CDR1 GTSNPN, CDR2 SVGIG (reference sequence). CDR3 length: 13 residues. V lost 3 bases and J lost 10, with 13 bases in between. CDR3 amino acids: CAWRAQEMSPLHF. The CDR3 bases are TGTGCCTGGAGGGCACAGGAGATGTCACCCCTCCACTTT.

The chain has TRBV7-2 and TRBJ2-3; 9 bases align to TRBD2. Germline CDR1 and CDR2: SGHTA and FQGNSA. The CDR3 covers 16 residues. The V and J ends lost 6 bases and 4 bases, in that order; junction bases with no gene match: 11. CDR3: CASRQRGGRGADTQYF. The DNA for the CDR3 is TGTGCCAGCAGGCAGAGGGGCGGGAGGGGCGCAGATACGCAGTATTTT.

The rearrangement links TRBV6-5 to TRBJ1-1; the D is unclear. Germline V CDR1 and CDR2: MNHEY, SVGAGI. This CDR3 is built from 13 residues. V was trimmed by 8 bases and J by 2 bases, leaving 12 bases between them. DNA for the CDR3: TGTGCCAGCCGGGGAATATCCAACACTGAAGCTTTCTTT. This translates into CASRGISNTEAFF.

This chain connects TRBV5-1 to TRBJ1-1; 7 bases match TRBD1. Germline CDR1 and CDR2: SGHRS and YFSETQ. This CDR3 is 15 amino acids long. V lost 4 bases and J lost 1; bases outside the gene matches: 7. CDR3 DNA sequence: TGCGCCAGCAGCGATCTGACAGGGCAGAACACTGAAGCTTTCTTT. Translated, it gives CASSDLTGQNTEAFF.

The chain links TRBV7-3 to TRBJ1-1; no definite D call. V lost 2 bases, J lost 3 bases, and 7 bases lay in between. The CDR3 loop spans 13 amino acids. Per germline, CDR1 SGHTA and CDR2 FQGTGA. The CDR3 bases are TGTGCCAGCAGCTTATTAGCCGACACTGAAGCTTTCTTT. Protein product: CASSLLADTEAFF.

This rearrangement joins TRBV11-1 to TRBJ2-7, with TRBD2 matching 7 bases. The CDR3 spans 14 residues. J lost 3 bases, V lost 11 bases, and 13 bases had no gene match. The germline CDR1 and CDR2 sequences are SGHAT and FQDESV (reference sequence). The chain's CDR3 is CAHKGGSTDYEQYF. For the CDR3, the DNA is TGTGCCCATAAGGGCGGGAGTACCGACTACGAGCAGTACTTC.

The CDR3 coding sequence is TGCGCCAGCAGTATAACAGGGGGAACCTACAATGAGCAGTTCTTC. Amino acids: CASSITGGTYNEQFF. The chain uses TRBV10-1 and TRBJ2-1, with TRBD1 matching over 8 bases. The CDR3 loop spans 15 amino acids. V was clipped by 5 bases and J by 2 bases; unmatched bases: 5. CDR1 and CDR2 (germline): WNHNN, SYGVQD (reference sequence).

The chain employs TRBV6-6 and TRBJ2-5, with 8 bases that match TRBD1. Germline loops: CDR1 MNHNY, CDR2 SVGAGI (reference sequence). The CDR3 is 14 residues long. The ends lost 3 bases at V and 5 bases at J; junction bases unmatched: 5. Written as DNA, the CDR3 is TGTGCCAGCAGTTATTCGGACAGGGAGGAGACCCAGTACTTC. This codes for CASSYSDREETQYF.

CDR3 in amino acids: CASSPLTGGNTEAFF. The DNA for the CDR3 is TGCGCCAGCAGCCCACTTACAGGGGGGAACACTGAAGCTTTCTTT. The chain combines TRBV4-3 with TRBJ1-1, with 8 bases lining up with TRBD1. V lost 4 bases to trimming and J lost 1 base; unmatched junction nucleotides: 5. The CDR3 covers 15 residues. The germline V gene encodes CDR1 LGHNA and CDR2 YSLEER.

J is TRBJ2-1 and V is TRBV7-2; 8 bases are shared with TRBD2. This CDR3 is built from 15 residues. The germline V gene encodes CDR1 SGHTA and CDR2 FQGNSA. V dropped 1 base and J dropped 8; count of bases not matched to a gene: 7. The CDR3 DNA reads TGTGCCAGCAGCTTAGGACTAGCGATGGGGGATGAGCAGTTCTTC. As protein: CASSLGLAMGDEQFF. The full variable domain, completed using reference TRBV7-2 and TRBJ2-1, is GAGVSQSPSNKVTEKGKDVELRCDPISGHTALYWYRQSLGQGLEFLIYFQGNSAPDKSGLPSDRFSAERTGGSVSTLTIQRTQQEDSAVYLCASSLGLAMGDEQFFGPGTRLTVL.

The chain recombines TRBV7-8 with TRBJ2-7; no definite D call. The V gene lost 8 bases and the J gene lost 6 bases, with 23 bases spanning the gap. The CDR3 runs 15 residues. Germline loops: CDR1 SGHVS, CDR2 FQNEAQ. The CDR3 DNA sequence: TGTGCCAGCGTCTCGGGTCTTGATACCTTCGGCGAGCAGTACTTC. It is translated as CASVSGLDTFGEQYF.

V usage is TRBV28 and J usage is TRBJ2-4; D not resolved. V gave up 5 bases and J gave up 3 bases, with 14 bases separating them. Germline loops: CDR1 MDHEN, CDR2 SYDVKM. CDR3 length: 15 amino acids. CDR3 loop: CASSPQSSGKNIQYF. In DNA, the CDR3 is TGTGCCAGCAGTCCGCAAAGTAGTGGCAAAAACATTCAGTACTTC.

V and J are TRBV5-1 and TRBJ2-3; 11 bases line up with TRBD1. With 2 bases clipped from V and 3 bases from J, the junction kept 5 bases outside the gene matches. The CDR3 extends over 16 amino acids. The germline V gene encodes CDR1 SGHRS and CDR2 YFSETQ. CDR3 sequence reads: CASSLSGTGGTDTQYF. The CDR3 DNA reads TGCGCCAGCAGCTTATCCGGGACAGGGGGGACAGATACGCAGTATTTT.